The T cell receptor (beta chain) described here comes from a study of blood T cells in healthy people across ages. This clonotype appeared a few times. A second PCR, run for roughly 6 to 11 cycles, used a sample-barcoded 5' primer plus a J-beta primer mix. TCRdb passed the 5' RACE reads through MiXCR, listing each CDR3 protein once. The sample has about 1.4 million distinct CDR3 sequences, 45% to 70% seen once. What was sequenced was blood. The clonotype comes from a man aged 18 to 35 in good health.

The CDR3 DNA follows: TGTGCCAGCAGCTTAGAGGGAGAGGCTTTCTTT. It codes for CASSLEGEAFF. The rearrangement uses TRBV7-8 and TRBJ1-1, with D unresolved. Trimming removed 1 base from V and 11 bases from J, with 8 bases in between. Germline values: CDR1 SGHVS, CDR2 FQNEAQ. CDR3 length: 11 residues.